This TCR beta chain was recovered during a study of metastatic and nonmetastatic thyroid tumors. Study results and limitations: It was reported that TCR beta diversity was significantly higher in malignant thyroid tumors than benign nodules, in blood and tumor.

Prior to thyroid surgery, none of the patients had received any treatment. From germline, CDR1 is SGDLS and CDR2 YYNGEE. J gave up 5 bases and V 0 bases, and 4 bases lay outside the gene matches. The CDR3 runs 15 residues. In the authors' methods: The study's classifier, a distant-metastasis tool for papillary thyroid cancer, was built using CDR3 differences across clinicopathological groups. Via MiXCR, TCRdb re-called the PCR reads. In this record, the V and J calls reflect TCRdb's handling and not the investigators' own analysis. The sample includes under 20,000 clones, 34% seen only once; the top ten take roughly 15%. This clone appeared many times. The antigen is not known.

The source is a female donor with papillary thyroid cancer or a benign thyroid nodule (not recorded which). Some clones in this sample may be carry-over from other donors' samples. This chain links TRBV9 with TRBJ2-1; TRBD2 matches 8 bases. The sequenced sample consisted of tumor tissue. CDR3 sequence reads: CASSVASGSDNEQFF. The CDR3 coding sequence is TGTGCCAGCAGCGTAGCCAGCGGGAGCGACAATGAGCAGTTCTTC. Full variable domain (outside the CDR3, taken from reference TRBV9 and TRBJ2-1): DSGVTQTPKHLITATGQRVTLRCSPRSGDLSVYWYQQSLDQGLQFLIQYYNGEERAKGNILERFSAQQFPDLHSELNLSSLELGDSALYFCASSVASGSDNEQFFGPGTRLTVL.